Listed here is a single T cell receptor beta chain. No antigen is known for it. Trimming shortened V by 4 bases and J by 4 bases, and 15 bases separated the two germline ends. The germline V gene encodes CDR1 MNHEY and CDR2 SVGEGT. This CDR3 has 15 residues. TCRdb reprocessed the RT-PCR reads via MiXCR and lists one record per CDR3 protein. The data show more than 550,000 distinct CDR3 sequences, with about 10% seen just once and around 9.6% held by the top ten. The data belong to a study of response to subunit inactivated influenza vaccine. Broader study findings: After each seasonal influenza vaccination, few new T cells are recruited, the authors suggested.

V gene TRBV6-2 or TRBV6-3 combines with J gene TRBJ2-3; no firm D call. The receptor was derived from a man aged 50-60 years who received an inactivated influenza vaccine. Sequenced here: PBMCs from blood, sampled on the day of vaccination. In nucleotides, the CDR3 is TGTGCCAGCAGTTTCCTTAGAGGATTGGCAGATACGCAGTATTTT. The encoded protein is CASSFLRGLADTQYF.